Here is one T cell receptor (beta chain) with its context. Its matching antigen is unknown. This sample was taken from a study of cytomegalovirus exposure and HLA in healthy donors. With V trimmed by 5 bases and J by 4 bases, 13 bases remained unmatched. Germline CDR1 PRHDT, CDR2 FYEKMQ (reference sequence). CDR3 size: 17 residues. PCR was performed using 60 Vbeta and 13 Jbeta primers. Assay: immunoSEQ multiplex PCR; the TCRdb copy retains only in-frame clones and omits some. The sample holds roughly 160,000 clones; 80% are singletons and the top ten take around 1.3%. Study results and limitations: Sequences of the TCR beta chain were said to predict the HLA-A and HLA-B alleles of most subjects accurately. In a later analysis, at a false discovery rate of 0.05, roughly 16,000 TCR beta sequences matched HLA alleles. Associated with cytomegalovirus, according to the listing, were 150 to 200 TCR beta chains. Analysis performed later showed TCR beta chains linked to HLA being more clonally expanded than equally common others.

Sequencing used PBMCs. The rearrangement uses TRBV13 and TRBJ2-3, with 9 bases aligning to TRBD1. The origin of this receptor is a woman in her forties or fifties in good health and CMV-seronegative. The CDR3 DNA reads TGTGCCAGCAGCCCCCCTCCGGGACAGGGCTTTTCAGATACGCAGTATTTT. Translating it yields CASSPPPGQGFSDTQYF.